The table lists the clone carrying this T cell receptor beta chain with a few counts. Antigen specificity is unknown. This record comes from a study of post-analysis software for immune sequencing data. Study-level background: The disease courses spanned relapsing-remitting, secondary progressive and progressive-relapsing forms of multiple sclerosis.

Libraries were made from TCR beta cDNA, and they carried unique molecular identifiers. A population of about 0.95 to 10 million T cells gave rise to roughly 0.5 million cDNA molecules. Each CDR3 protein is one row after TCRdb ran MiXCR on the PCR reads. Here the sample spans around 700,000 distinct CDR3 sequences, 55% to 60% being singletons. General study results and limits: Roughly five TRBV segments were significantly more frequent in patients than in controls. TRBV5-6, TRBV5-1 and TRBV20-1 were among these segments. Significantly decreased normalized Chao1 diversity was recorded for multiple sclerosis patients relative to controls.

Trimming removed 0 bases at V and 3 bases at J, with 15 bases between. The length of the CDR3 is 17 residues. Germline V gives CDR1 LGHNA, CDR2 YSLEER. The sample consisted of blood. The V call is TRBV4-3, the J call TRBJ2-1; possible D gene TRBD2, 6 bases. The clonotype was recovered from a girl aged 2 to 10 with multiple sclerosis. The DNA for the CDR3 is TGCGCCAGCAGCCAAGAAGAGGAGGGGCGGTTCTACAATGAGCAGTTCTTC. It specifies CASSQEEEGRFYNEQFF.